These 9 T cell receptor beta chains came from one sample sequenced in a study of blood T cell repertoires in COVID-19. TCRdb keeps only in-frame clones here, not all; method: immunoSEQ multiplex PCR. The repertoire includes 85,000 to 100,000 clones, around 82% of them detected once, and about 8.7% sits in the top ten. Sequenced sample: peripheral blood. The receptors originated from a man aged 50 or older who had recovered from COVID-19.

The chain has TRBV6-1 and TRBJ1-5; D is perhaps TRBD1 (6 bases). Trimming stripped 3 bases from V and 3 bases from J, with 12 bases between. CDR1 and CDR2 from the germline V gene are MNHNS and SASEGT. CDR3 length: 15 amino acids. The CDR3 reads CASSDQQGVNQPQHF. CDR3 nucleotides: TGTGCCAGCAGTGATCAACAGGGTGTCAATCAGCCCCAGCATTTT.

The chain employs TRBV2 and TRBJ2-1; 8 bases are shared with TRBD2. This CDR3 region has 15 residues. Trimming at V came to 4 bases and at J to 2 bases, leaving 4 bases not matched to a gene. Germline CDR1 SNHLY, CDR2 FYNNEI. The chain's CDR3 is CASSVGSGAYNEQFF. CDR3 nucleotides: TGTGCCAGCAGTGTTGGTAGCGGGGCCTACAATGAGCAGTTCTTC.

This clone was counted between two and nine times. DNA for the CDR3: TGCGCCAGCACCTCTAGCGGGGGGGCTGATGAGCAGTTCTTC. Translated: CASTSSGGADEQFF. The chain recombines TRBV5-1 with TRBJ2-1, with 12 positions matching TRBD2. This CDR3 is 14 amino acids long. Per germline, CDR1 SGHRS and CDR2 YFSETQ. The V segment lost 6 bases and the J segment 8 bases; nucleotides outside the gene matches: 6. The whole variable domain, remainder taken from reference TRBV5-1 and TRBJ2-1, is KAGVTQTPRYLIKTRGQQVTLSCSPISGHRSVSWYQQTPGQGLQFLFEYFSETQRNKGNFPGRFSGRQFSNSRSEMNVSTLELGDSALYLCASTSSGGADEQFFGPGTRLTVL.

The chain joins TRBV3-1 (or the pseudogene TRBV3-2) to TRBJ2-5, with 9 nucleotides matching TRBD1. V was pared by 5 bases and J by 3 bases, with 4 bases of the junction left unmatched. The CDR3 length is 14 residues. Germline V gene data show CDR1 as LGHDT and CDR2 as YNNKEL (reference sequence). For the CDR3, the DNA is TGTGCCAGCAGCAGACAGGGGGTCGAAGAGACCCAGTACTTC. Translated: CASSRQGVEETQYF.

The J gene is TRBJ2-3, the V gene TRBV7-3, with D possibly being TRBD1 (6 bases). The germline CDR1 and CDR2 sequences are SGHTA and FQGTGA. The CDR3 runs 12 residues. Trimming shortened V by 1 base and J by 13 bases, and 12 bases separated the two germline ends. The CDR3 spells CASSLRNRDEYF. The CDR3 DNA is TGTGCCAGCAGCTTAAGGAACAGGGACGAGTATTTT.

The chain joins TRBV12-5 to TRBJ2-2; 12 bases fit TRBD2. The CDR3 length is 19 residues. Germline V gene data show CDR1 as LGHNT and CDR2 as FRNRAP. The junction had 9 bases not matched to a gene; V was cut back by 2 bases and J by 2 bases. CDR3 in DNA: TGTGCTAGTGGTTTGCCCCCGACTAGCGGGGGTGCTAACACCGGGGAGCTGTTTTTT. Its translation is CASGLPPTSGGANTGELFF. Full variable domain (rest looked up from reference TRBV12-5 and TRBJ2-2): DARVTQTPRHKVTEMGQEVTMRCQPILGHNTVFWYRQTMMQGLELLAYFRNRAPLDDSGMPKDRFSAEMPDATLATLKIQPSEPRDSAVYFCASGLPPTSGGANTGELFFGEGSRLTVL.

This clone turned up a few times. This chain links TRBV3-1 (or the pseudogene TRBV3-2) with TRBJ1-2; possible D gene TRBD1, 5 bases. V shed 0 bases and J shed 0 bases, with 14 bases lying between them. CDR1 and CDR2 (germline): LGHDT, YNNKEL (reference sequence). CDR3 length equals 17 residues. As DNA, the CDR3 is TGTGCCAGCAGCCAAGATTCGGGGGGGATATCTAACTATGGCTACACCTTC. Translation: CASSQDSGGISNYGYTF.

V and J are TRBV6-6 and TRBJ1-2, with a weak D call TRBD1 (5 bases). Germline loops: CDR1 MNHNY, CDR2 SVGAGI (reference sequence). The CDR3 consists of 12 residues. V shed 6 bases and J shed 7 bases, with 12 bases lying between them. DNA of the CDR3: TGTGCCAGCAGCCCAGGGTCAGGTGGCTACACCTTC. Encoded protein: CASSPGSGGYTF.

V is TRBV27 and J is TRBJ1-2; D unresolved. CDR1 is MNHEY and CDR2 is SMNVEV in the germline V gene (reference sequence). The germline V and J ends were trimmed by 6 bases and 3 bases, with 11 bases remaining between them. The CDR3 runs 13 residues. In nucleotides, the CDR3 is TGTGCCAGCAGCCTCTACCCGGACTATGGCTACACCTTC. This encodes CASSLYPDYGYTF.